One and the same sample provided the 13 T cell receptor beta chains below, sequenced in a study of T cell responses to AZD1222 COVID-19 vaccine (dated by TCRdb to 2020 to 2023). Libraries were made using the immunoSEQ multiplex PCR assay. TCRdb provides this immuneACCESS table in a form limited to in-frame rearrangements. Some clones are lacking; in checked studies, under half of them reflect an unresolved V gene, and why the rest are absent is not known. Counted in this sample were fewer than 130,000 clones; 80% to 90% of them appeared once. The ten largest clones represent roughly 15% of the sample. The meaning of the sample's time point label: about 28 days (+/-7) after the second vaccine dose. The source was peripheral blood, collected 28 days after the second AZD1222 dose. The origin of the receptors is an adult who received the AZD1222 COVID-19 vaccine.

The V call is TRBV5-6, the J call TRBJ1-5; tentative D call: TRBD1 (6 bases). Germline V lookup: CDR1 SGHDT, CDR2 YYEEEE. The CDR3 length is 15 residues. Trimming removed 2 bases from V and 6 bases from J, with 15 bases in between. The DNA for the CDR3 is TGTGCCAGCAGCTTTTGGGGGGCCGGGAGTCAGCCCCAGCATTTT. Translating gives CASSFWGAGSQPQHF.

Only one count was recorded for this clone. The chain links TRBV24-1 to TRBJ2-5; D gene ambiguous. Germline V gives CDR1 KGHDR, CDR2 SFDVKD. The CDR3 runs 14 residues. V dropped 4 bases and J dropped 4 bases, with 12 bases sitting between them. The CDR3 here is CATSDPRPTETQYF. The CDR3 DNA is TGTGCCACCAGTGACCCTAGACCCACAGAGACCCAGTACTTC.

The chain uses TRBV28 and TRBJ1-1; 7 nucleotides line up with TRBD1. With V trimmed by 1 base and J by 3 bases, 8 bases remained unmatched. Germline V lookup: CDR1 MDHEN, CDR2 SYDVKM. The CDR3 totals 16 residues. The CDR3 reads CASSLFKGGGYTEAFF. The DNA for the CDR3 is TGTGCCAGCAGTTTATTTAAAGGGGGCGGGTACACTGAAGCTTTCTTT. The full variable domain, rest sourced from reference TRBV28 and TRBJ1-1, is DVKVTQSSRYLVKRTGEKVFLECVQDMDHENMFWYRQDPGLGLRLIYFSYDVKMKEKGDIPEGYSVSREKKERFSLILESASTNQTSMYLCASSLFKGGGYTEAFFGQGTRLTVV.

The gene calls are TRBV7-8 and TRBJ1-2; 7 bases are shared with TRBD1. This CDR3 spans 12 amino acids. V trimming: 5 bases; J trimming: 7 bases; junction bases outside the gene matches: 4. The germline gives CDR1 SGHVS, CDR2 FQNEAQ. In DNA form, the CDR3 reads TGTGCCAGCAGCAGAGACAGGGCTGGCTACACCTTC. The encoded protein is CASSRDRAGYTF.

A single count supports this clone. The genes are TRBV3-1 (or the pseudogene TRBV3-2) and TRBJ1-5, with D maybe TRBD1 (6 bases). The germline V and J ends were trimmed by 2 bases and 0 bases, with 8 bases remaining between them. Germline-derived CDR1 and CDR2 are LGHDT and YNNKEL (reference sequence). The CDR3 spans 15 residues. The CDR3 DNA reads TGTGCCAGCAGCCAACAGGGGTATAGCAATCAGCCCCAGCATTTT. This encodes CASSQQGYSNQPQHF.

This chain connects TRBV12-3 or TRBV12-4 to TRBJ1-1, with TRBD1 as a possible D gene (6 bases). This CDR3 region has 13 residues. The V gene lost 6 bases and the J gene lost 3 bases, with 11 bases spanning the gap. The CDR3 DNA sequence: TGTGCCAGCAGCAAACAGGGTCACACTGAAGCTTTCTTT. This sequence encodes CASSKQGHTEAFF.

CDR3: CASSDGLAGVEQYF. Written as DNA, the CDR3 is TGTGCCAGCAGTGATGGGCTAGCGGGAGTCGAGCAGTACTTC. The gene calls are TRBV2 and TRBJ2-7; 10 bases are shared with TRBD2. Unmatched junction bases numbered 5, after V lost 3 bases and J lost 6 bases. This CDR3 is built from 14 residues. Germline V CDR1 and CDR2: SNHLY, FYNNEI.

The chain employs TRBV28 and TRBJ2-1, with 9 bases lining up with TRBD2. The CDR3 covers 15 residues. Germline V lookup: CDR1 MDHEN, CDR2 SYDVKM. Trimming took 4 bases from V and 3 from J; bases not matched to a gene: 4. In nucleotides, the CDR3 is TGTGCCAGCAGTTATAGCGGGAGAGGCTACAATGAGCAGTTCTTC. Translation: CASSYSGRGYNEQFF.

V usage is TRBV19 and J usage is TRBJ2-1; TRBD2 might be the D (5 bases). V lost 7 bases and J lost 2, with 21 bases in between. Germline CDR1 LNHDA, CDR2 SQIVND (reference sequence). This CDR3 region has 17 residues. DNA for the CDR3: TGTGCCAGTACAATGGGCCATAGCGTCTCAACCTACAATGAGCAGTTCTTC. Translation gives CASTMGHSVSTYNEQFF.

This chain uses TRBV14 with TRBJ1-1; weak D call: TRBD1 (6 bases). Germline V lookup: CDR1 SGHDN, CDR2 FVKESK. The CDR3 has 15 amino acids. The V and J ends lost 5 bases and 4 bases respectively, with 17 bases between them. The CDR3 sequence: CASSSRGQGITEAFF. DNA for the CDR3: TGTGCCAGCAGCTCCAGGGGTCAGGGGATCACTGAAGCTTTCTTT. Combining the CDR3 with reference TRBV14 and TRBJ1-1 gives the whole variable domain EAGVTQFPSHSVIEKGQTVTLRCDPISGHDNLYWYRRVMGKEIKFLLHFVKESKQDESGMPNNRFLAERTGGTYSTLKVQPAELEDSGVYFCASSSRGQGITEAFFGQGTRLTVV.

The chain couples TRBV5-5 to TRBJ2-2; a possible D gene is TRBD2 (6 bases). The CDR3 spans 16 residues. Looked up from germline, CDR1 is SGHKS and CDR2 is YYEKEE (reference sequence). With 1 base removed from V and 3 bases from J, the gap between germline ends came to 13 bases. The CDR3 region has the DNA TGTGCCAGCAGCTTGCAGGCGGGATTGGACACCGGGGAGCTGTTTTTT. This codes for CASSLQAGLDTGELFF.

The CDR3: CASSEQSLSSYNSPLHF. The CDR3 nucleotides read TGTGCCAGCAGTGAACAGAGTTTGAGCTCCTATAATTCACCCCTCCACTTT. The rearrangement links TRBV6-1 to TRBJ1-6; no reliable D call. The CDR3 covers 17 residues. Germline V gene data show CDR1 as MNHNS and CDR2 as SASEGT. Trimming stripped 2 bases from V and 0 bases from J, with 11 bases between.

The chain links TRBV7-8 to TRBJ1-1; D is uncertain. The CDR3 length is 14 residues. Germline values: CDR1 SGHVS, CDR2 FQNEAQ. Between the trimmed V and J ends, which lost 2 bases and 3 bases, there was a span of 10 bases. CDR3 in amino acids: CASSLFGEDTEAFF. The CDR3, as DNA: TGTGCCAGCAGCTTATTCGGGGAAGACACTGAAGCTTTCTTT.